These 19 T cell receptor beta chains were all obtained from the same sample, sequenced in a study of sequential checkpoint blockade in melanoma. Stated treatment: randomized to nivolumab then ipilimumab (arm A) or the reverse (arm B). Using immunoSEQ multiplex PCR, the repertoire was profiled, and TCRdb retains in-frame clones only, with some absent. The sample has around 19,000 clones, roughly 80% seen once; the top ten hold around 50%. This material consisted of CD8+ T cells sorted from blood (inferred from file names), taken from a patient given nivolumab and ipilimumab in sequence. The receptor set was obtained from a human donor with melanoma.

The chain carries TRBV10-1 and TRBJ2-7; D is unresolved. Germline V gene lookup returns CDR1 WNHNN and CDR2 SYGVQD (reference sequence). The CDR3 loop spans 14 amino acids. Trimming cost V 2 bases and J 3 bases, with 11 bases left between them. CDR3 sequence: CASSETRYDYEQYF. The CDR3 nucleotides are TGCGCCAGCAGTGAGACGCGGTACGACTACGAGCAGTACTTC.

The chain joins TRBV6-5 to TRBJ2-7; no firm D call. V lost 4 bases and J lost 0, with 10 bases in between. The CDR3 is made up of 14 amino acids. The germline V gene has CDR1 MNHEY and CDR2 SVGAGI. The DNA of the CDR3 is TGTGCCAGCAGTTCACCGGGTCCCTCCTACGAGCAGTACTTC. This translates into CASSSPGPSYEQYF.

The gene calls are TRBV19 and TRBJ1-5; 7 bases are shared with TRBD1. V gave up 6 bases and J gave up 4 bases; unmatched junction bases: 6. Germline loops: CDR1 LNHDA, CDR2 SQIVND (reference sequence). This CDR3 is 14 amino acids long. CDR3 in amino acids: CASSSDRVNQPQHF. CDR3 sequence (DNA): TGTGCCAGTAGCTCAGACAGGGTAAATCAGCCCCAGCATTTT.

The DNA of the CDR3 is TGTGCCAGCAACGACCCGGGACAGGGACACTCCTACAATGAGCAGTTCTTC. Translated: CASNDPGQGHSYNEQFF. The chain joins TRBV5-4 to TRBJ2-1; 9 positions match TRBD1. The CDR3 is made up of 17 amino acids. With 6 bases clipped from V and 0 bases from J, the junction kept 10 bases outside the gene matches. CDR1 is SGHNT and CDR2 is YYREEE in the germline V gene (reference sequence).

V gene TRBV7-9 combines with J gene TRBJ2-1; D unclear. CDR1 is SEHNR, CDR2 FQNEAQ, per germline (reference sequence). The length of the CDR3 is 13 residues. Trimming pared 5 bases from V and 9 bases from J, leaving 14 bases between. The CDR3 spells CASSPYLLSEQFF. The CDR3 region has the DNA TGTGCCAGCAGCCCGTACCTCCTCAGTGAGCAGTTCTTC.

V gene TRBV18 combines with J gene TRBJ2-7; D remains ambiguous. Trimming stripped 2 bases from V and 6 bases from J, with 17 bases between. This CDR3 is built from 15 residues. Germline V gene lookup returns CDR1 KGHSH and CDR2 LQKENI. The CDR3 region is CASSPKEQMIPEQYF. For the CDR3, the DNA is TGTGCCAGCTCACCAAAAGAACAGATGATCCCCGAGCAGTACTTC.

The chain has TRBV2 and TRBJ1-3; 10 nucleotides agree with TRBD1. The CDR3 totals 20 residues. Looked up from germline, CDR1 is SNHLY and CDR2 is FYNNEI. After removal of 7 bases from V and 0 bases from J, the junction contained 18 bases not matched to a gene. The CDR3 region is CASILRRDRGPLRSGNTIYF. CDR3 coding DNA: TGTGCCAGCATATTGCGCCGGGACAGGGGCCCGCTTCGCTCTGGAAACACCATATATTTT. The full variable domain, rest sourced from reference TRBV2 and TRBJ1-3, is EPEVTQTPSHQVTQMGQEVILRCVPISNHLYFYWYRQILGQKVEFLVSFYNNEISEKSEIFDDQFSVERPDGSNFTLKIRSTKLEDSAMYFCASILRRDRGPLRSGNTIYFGEGSWLTVV.

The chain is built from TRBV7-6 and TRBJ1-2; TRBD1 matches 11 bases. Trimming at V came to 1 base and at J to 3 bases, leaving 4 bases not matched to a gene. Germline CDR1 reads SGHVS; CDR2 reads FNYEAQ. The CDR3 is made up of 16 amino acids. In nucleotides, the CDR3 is TGTGCCAGCAGCTTAGAACCGGGACAGGGGGACTATGGCTACACCTTC. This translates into CASSLEPGQGDYGYTF.

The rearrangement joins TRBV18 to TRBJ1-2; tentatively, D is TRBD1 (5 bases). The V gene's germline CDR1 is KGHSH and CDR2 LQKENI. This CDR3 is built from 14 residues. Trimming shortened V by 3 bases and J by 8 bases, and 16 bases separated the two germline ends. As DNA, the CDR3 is TGTGCCAGCTCACCCCAGGGCAGGGCCGACGGCTACACCTTC. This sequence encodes CASSPQGRADGYTF.

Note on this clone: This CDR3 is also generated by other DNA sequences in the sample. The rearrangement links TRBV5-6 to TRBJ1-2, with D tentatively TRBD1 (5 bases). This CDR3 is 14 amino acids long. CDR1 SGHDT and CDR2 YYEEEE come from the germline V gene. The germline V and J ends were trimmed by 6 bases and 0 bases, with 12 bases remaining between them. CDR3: CASTSGGPNYGYTF. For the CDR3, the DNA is TGTGCCAGCACCTCCGGGGGTCCTAACTATGGCTACACCTTC.

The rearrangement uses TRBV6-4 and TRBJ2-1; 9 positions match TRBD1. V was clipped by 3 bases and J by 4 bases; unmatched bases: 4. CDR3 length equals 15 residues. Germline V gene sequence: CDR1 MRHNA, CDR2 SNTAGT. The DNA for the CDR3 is TGTGCCAGCAGTGAGAGGGGACAGGGATACAATGAGCAGTTCTTC. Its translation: CASSERGQGYNEQFF.

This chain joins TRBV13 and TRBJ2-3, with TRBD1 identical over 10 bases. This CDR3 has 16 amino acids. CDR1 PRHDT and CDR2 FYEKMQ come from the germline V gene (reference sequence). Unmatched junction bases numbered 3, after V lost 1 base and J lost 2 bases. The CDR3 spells CASSLVGQGNTDTQYF. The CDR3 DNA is TGTGCCAGCAGCTTAGTGGGACAGGGGAACACAGATACGCAGTATTTT.

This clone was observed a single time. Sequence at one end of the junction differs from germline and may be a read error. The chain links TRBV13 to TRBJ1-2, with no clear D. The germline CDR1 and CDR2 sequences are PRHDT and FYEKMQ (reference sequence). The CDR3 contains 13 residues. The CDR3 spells CASSLGHNYGYTF. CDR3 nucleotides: TGTGCCAGCAGCCTAGGCCATAACTATGGCTACACCTTC. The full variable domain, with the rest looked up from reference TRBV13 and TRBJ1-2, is AAGVIQSPRHLIKEKRETATLKCYPIPRHDTVYWYQQGPGQDPQFLISFYEKMQSDKGSIPDRFSAQQFSDYHSELNMSSLELGDSALYFCASSLGHNYGYTFGSGTRLTVV.

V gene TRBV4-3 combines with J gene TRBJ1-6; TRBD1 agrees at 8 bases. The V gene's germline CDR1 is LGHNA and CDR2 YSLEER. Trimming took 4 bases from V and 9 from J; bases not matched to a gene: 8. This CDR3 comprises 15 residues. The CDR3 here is CASSREDRGGSPLHF. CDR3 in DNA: TGCGCCAGCAGCCGAGAAGACAGGGGTGGTTCACCCCTCCACTTT.

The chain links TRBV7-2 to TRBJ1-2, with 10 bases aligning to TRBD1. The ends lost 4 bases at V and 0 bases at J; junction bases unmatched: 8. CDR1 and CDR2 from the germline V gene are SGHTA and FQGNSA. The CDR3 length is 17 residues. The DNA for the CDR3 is TGTGCCAGCAGCTCCCAGGACAGGGGGTTAGCTAACTATGGCTACACCTTC. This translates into CASSSQDRGLANYGYTF.

This chain's CDR3 is CAISDPAGGAYEQYF. The CDR3 DNA reads as TGTGCCATCAGTGACCCAGCGGGGGGTGCCTACGAGCAGTACTTC. This chain links TRBV10-3 with TRBJ2-7, with TRBD2 matching 9 bases. CDR1 ENHRY and CDR2 SYGVKD come from the germline V gene. With 3 bases clipped from V and 2 bases from J, the junction kept 5 bases outside the gene matches. The CDR3 length is 15 residues.

In DNA, the CDR3 is TGTGCCAGCAGTGAAGGGCAGGGTTGGTATGGCTACACCTTC. This gives the protein CASSEGQGWYGYTF. This rearrangement joins TRBV2 to TRBJ1-2; D perhaps matches TRBD1 (5 bases). V was pared by 1 base and J by 5 bases, with 11 bases between. This CDR3 is built from 14 residues. Germline lookup yields CDR1 SNHLY and CDR2 FYNNEI.

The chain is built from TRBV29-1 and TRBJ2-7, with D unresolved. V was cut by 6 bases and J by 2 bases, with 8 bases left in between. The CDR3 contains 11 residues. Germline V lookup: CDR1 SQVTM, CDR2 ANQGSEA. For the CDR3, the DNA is TGCAGCGTAGCCCCACCCTACGAGCAGTACTTC. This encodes CSVAPPYEQYF.

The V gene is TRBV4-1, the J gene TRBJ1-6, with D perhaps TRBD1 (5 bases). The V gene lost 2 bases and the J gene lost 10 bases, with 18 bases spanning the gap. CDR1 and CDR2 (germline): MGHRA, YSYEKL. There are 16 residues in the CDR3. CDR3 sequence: CASSQWAAGDPSPLHF. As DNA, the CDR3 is TGCGCCAGCAGCCAATGGGCGGCGGGGGATCCCTCACCCCTCCACTTT.